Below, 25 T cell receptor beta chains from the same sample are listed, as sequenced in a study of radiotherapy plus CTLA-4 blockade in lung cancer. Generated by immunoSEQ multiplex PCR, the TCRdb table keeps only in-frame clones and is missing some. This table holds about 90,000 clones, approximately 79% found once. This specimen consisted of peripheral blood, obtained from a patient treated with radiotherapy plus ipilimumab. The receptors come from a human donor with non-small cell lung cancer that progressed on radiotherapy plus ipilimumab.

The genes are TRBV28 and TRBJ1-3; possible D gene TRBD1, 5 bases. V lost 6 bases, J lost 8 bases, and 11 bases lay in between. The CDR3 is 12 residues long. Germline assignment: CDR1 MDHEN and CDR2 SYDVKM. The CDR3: CASSLRGDTIYF. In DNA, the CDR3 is TGTGCCAGCAGCTTGCGGGGGGACACCATATATTTT.

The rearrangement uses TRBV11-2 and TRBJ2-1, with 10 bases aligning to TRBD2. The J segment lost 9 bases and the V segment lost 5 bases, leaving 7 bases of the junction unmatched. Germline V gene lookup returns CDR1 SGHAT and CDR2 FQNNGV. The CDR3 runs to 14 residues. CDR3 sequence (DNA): TGTGCCAGCAGCCCACTAGCGGGGAGGGGTGAGCAGTTCTTC. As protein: CASSPLAGRGEQFF.

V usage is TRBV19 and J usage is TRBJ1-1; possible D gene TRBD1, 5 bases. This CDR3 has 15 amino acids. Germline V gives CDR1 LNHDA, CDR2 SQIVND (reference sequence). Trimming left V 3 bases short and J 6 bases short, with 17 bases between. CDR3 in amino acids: CASSIGLIRGSEAFF. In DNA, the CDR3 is TGTGCCAGTAGTATCGGGCTGATTAGGGGATCTGAAGCTTTCTTT.

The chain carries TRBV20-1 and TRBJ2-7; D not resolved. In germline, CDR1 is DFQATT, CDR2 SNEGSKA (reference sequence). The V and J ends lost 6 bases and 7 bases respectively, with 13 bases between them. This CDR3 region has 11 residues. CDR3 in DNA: TGCAGTGCCCGCGCGGTGGGAGAGCAGTACTTC. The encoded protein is CSARAVGEQYF.

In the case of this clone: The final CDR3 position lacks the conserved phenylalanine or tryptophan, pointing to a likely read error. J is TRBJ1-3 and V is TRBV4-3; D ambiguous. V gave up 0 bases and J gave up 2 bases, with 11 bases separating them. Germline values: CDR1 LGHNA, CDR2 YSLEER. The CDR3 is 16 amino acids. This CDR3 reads CASSQDSATTGNTIYS. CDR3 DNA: TGCGCCAGCAGCCAAGACAGCGCAACGACTGGAAACACCATATATTCT.

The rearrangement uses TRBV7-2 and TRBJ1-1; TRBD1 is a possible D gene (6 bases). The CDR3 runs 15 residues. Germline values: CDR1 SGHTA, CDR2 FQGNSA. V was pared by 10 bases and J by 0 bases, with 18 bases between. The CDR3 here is CATATGGALNTEAFF. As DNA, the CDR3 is TGTGCCACCGCGACGGGGGGGGCCCTGAACACTGAAGCTTTCTTT.

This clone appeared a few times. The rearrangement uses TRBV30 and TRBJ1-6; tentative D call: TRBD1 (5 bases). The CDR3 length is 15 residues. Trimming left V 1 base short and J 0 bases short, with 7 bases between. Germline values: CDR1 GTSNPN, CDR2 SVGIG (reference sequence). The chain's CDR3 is CAWSEGDSYNSPLHF. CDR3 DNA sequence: TGTGCCTGGAGTGAAGGGGACTCCTATAATTCACCCCTCCACTTT.

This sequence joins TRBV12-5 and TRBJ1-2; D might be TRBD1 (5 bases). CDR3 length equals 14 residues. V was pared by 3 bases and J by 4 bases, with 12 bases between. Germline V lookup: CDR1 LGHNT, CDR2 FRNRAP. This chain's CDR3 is CASGFGTSGYGYTF. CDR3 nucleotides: TGTGCTAGTGGTTTCGGGACTTCTGGCTATGGCTACACCTTC.

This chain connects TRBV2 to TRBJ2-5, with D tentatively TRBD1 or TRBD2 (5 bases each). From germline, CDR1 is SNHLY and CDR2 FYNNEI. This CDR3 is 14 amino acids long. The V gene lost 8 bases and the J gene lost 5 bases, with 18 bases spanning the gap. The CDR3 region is CASGGRERGETQYF. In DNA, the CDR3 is TGTGCCAGCGGGGGAAGGGAGAGAGGGGAGACCCAGTACTTC.

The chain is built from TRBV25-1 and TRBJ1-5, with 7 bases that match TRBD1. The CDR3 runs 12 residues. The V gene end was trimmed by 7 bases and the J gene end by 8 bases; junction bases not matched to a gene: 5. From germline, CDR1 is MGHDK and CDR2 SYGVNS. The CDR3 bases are TGTGCCAGCACTGACAGGGATGAGCCCCAGCATTTT. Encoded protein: CASTDRDEPQHF.

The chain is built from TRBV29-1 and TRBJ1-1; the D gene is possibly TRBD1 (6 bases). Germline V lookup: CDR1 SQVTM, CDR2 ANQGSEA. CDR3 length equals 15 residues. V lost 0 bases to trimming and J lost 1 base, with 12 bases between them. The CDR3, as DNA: TGCAGCGTTGAAGATGGGAGGGGGGGGAACACTGAAGCTTTCTTT. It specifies CSVEDGRGGNTEAFF.

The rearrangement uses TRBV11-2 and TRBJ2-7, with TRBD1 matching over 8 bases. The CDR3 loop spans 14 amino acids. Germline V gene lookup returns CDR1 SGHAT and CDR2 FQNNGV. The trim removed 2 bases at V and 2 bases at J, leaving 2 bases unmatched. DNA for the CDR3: TGTGCCAGCAGCTTAATGGACAGGGCCTACGAGCAGTACTTC. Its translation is CASSLMDRAYEQYF.

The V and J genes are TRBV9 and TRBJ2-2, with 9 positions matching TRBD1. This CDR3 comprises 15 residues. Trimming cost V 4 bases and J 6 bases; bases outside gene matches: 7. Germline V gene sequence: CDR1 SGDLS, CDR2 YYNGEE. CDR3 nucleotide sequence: TGTGCCAGCAGCCCCGGGGACAGGGTCTCCGGGGAGCTGTTTTTT. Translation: CASSPGDRVSGELFF.

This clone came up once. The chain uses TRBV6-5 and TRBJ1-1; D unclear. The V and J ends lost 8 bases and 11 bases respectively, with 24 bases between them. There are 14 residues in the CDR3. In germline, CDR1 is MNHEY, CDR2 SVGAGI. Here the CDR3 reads CASFGFSTTEEAFF. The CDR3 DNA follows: TGTGCCAGCTTCGGGTTCTCTACCACCGAGGAGGCTTTCTTT.

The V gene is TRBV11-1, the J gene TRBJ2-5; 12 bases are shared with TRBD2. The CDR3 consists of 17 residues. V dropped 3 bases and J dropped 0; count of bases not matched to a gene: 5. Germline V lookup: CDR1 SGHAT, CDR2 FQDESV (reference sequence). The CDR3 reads CASSLTSGGPYQETQYF. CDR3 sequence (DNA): TGTGCCAGCAGCTTGACTAGCGGGGGCCCGTACCAAGAGACCCAGTACTTC.

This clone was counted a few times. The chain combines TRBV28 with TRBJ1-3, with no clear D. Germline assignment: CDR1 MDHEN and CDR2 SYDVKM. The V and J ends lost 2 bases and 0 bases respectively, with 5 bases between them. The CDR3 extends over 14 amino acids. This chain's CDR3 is CASSLASSGNTIYF. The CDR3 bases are TGTGCCAGCAGTTTAGCGAGCTCTGGAAACACCATATATTTT.

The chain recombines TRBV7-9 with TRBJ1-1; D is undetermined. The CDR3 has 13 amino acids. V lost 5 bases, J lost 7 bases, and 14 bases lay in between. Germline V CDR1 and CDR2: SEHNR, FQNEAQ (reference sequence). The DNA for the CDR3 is TGTGCCAGCAGCCTGACCTCCCTCGATGAAGCTTTCTTT. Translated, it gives CASSLTSLDEAFF.

For the CDR3, the DNA is TGCAGTGCTAGAGATGAATATGAGCAGTTCTTC. Its protein product is CSARDEYEQFF. The chain recombines TRBV20-1 with TRBJ2-1, with no clear D. Germline loops: CDR1 DFQATT, CDR2 SNEGSKA (reference sequence). CDR3 length: 11 residues. Trimming took 0 bases from V and 8 from J, leaving 5 bases between them.

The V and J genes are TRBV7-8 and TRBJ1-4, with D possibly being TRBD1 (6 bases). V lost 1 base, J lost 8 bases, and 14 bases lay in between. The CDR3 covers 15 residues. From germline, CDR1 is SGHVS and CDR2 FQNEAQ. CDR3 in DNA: TGTGCCAGCAGCTTAGGTGGGGGGCTTGGAGAAAAACTGTTTTTT. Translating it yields CASSLGGGLGEKLFF.

The DNA for the CDR3 is TGTGCCAGCAGTTCCGGACAGGGGGTAGGGGGCTACACCTTC. This gives the protein CASSSGQGVGGYTF. The V gene is TRBV28, the J gene TRBJ1-2, with 10 nucleotides matching TRBD1. Germline V gene data show CDR1 as MDHEN and CDR2 as SYDVKM. J was trimmed by 8 bases and V by 4 bases; bases with no gene match: 7. This CDR3 region has 14 residues.

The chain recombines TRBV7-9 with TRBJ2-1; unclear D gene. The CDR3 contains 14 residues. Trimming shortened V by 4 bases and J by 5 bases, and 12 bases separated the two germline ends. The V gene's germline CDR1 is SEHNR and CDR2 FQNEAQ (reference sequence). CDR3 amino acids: CASSWSTRDNEQFF. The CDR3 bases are TGTGCCAGCAGCTGGTCGACCCGTGACAATGAGCAGTTCTTC.

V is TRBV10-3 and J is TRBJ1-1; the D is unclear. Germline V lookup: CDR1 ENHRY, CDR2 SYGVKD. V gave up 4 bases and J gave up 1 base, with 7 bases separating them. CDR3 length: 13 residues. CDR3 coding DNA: TGTGCCATCAGTGGAGCAGCGAACACTGAAGCTTTCTTT. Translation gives CAISGAANTEAFF.

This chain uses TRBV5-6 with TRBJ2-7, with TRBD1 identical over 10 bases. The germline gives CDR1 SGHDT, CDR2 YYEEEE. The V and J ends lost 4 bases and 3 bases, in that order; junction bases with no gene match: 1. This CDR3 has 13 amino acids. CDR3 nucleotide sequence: TGTGCCAGCAGCGGGGACAGGGGCTACGAGCAGTACTTC. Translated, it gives CASSGDRGYEQYF.

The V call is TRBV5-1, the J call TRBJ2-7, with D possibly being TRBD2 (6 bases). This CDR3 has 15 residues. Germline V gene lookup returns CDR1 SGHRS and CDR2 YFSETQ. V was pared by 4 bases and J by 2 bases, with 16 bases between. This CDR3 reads CASSPRGSGTYEQYF. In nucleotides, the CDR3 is TGCGCCAGCAGCCCCCGAGGTAGCGGAACCTACGAGCAGTACTTC. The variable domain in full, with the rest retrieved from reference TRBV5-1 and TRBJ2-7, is KAGVTQTPRYLIKTRGQQVTLSCSPISGHRSVSWYQQTPGQGLQFLFEYFSETQRNKGNFPGRFSGRQFSNSRSEMNVSTLELGDSALYLCASSPRGSGTYEQYFGPGTRLTVT.

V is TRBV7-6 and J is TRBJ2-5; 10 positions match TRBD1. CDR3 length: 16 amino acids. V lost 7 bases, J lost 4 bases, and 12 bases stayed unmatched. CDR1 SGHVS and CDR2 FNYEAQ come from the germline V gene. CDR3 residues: CASTSVGQGRLETQYF. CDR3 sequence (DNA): TGTGCCAGCACCTCGGTGGGACAGGGGAGATTAGAGACCCAGTACTTC.